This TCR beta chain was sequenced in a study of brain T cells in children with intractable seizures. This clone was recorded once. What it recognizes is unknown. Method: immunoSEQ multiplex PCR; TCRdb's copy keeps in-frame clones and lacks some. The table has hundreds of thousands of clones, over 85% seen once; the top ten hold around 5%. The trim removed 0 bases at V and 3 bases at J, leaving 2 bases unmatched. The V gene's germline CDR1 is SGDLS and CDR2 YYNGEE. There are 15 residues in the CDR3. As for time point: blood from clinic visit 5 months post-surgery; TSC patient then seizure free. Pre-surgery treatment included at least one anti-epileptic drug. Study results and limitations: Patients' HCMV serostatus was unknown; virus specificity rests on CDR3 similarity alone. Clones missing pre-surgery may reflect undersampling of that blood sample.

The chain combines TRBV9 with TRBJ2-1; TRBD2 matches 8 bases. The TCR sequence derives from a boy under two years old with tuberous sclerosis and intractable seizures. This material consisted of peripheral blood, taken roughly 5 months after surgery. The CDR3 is CASSVGSGNYNEQFF. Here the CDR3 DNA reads TGTGCCAGCAGCGTAGGTAGCGGGAACTACAATGAGCAGTTCTTC.